Presented here are 27 T cell receptor beta chains from one specimen sequenced in a study of cytomegalovirus exposure and HLA in healthy donors (dated by TCRdb to between 2016 and 2019). Receptors were amplified or captured by the immunoSEQ multiplex PCR assay. The multiplex PCR relied on a mix of 60 forward primers for TCR Vbeta segments and 13 reverse primers for TCR Jbeta segments. TCRdb obtained this table from immuneACCESS and retained in-frame rearrangements with V and J assigned. These tables miss some clones; where compared with another copy, unresolved V genes account for less than half of the shortfall, and the remainder is unexplained. This sample gives about 180,000 clones in total; about 81% of them show up just once. More than 1.5% of the sample goes to the ten largest clones. The sequenced sample consisted of PBMCs. The receptors were gathered from a man in his forties in good health and CMV-seronegative.

The chain joins TRBV2 to TRBJ2-7, with 8 bases aligning to TRBD2. The CDR3 totals 14 residues. Germline V gene data show CDR1 as SNHLY and CDR2 as FYNNEI. The V and J ends lost 10 bases and 3 bases, in that order; junction bases with no gene match: 11. CDR3 DNA sequence: TGTGCCACCTCCGGGGGGGGCGGGCGCTACGAGCAGTACTTC. Protein product: CATSGGGGRYEQYF. The full variable domain, with the rest looked up from reference TRBV2 and TRBJ2-7, is EPEVTQTPSHQVTQMGQEVILRCVPISNHLYFYWYRQILGQKVEFLVSFYNNEISEKSEIFDDQFSVERPDGSNFTLKIRSTKLEDSAMYFCATSGGGGRYEQYFGPGTRLTVT.

This rearrangement joins TRBV29-1 to TRBJ2-3; 12 nucleotides align to TRBD2. V lost 3 bases to trimming and J lost 3 bases; unmatched junction nucleotides: 7. CDR1 and CDR2 (germline): SQVTM, ANQGSEA. The CDR3 runs 16 residues. The CDR3 DNA reads TGCAGCGTTGATAAGACTAGCGGGAGAGGTACAGATACGCAGTATTTT. Its protein is CSVDKTSGRGTDTQYF.

V usage is TRBV4-3 and J usage is TRBJ2-3; D is possibly TRBD2 (6 bases). Germline values: CDR1 LGHNA, CDR2 YSLEER. This CDR3 comprises 17 residues. V lost 4 bases and J lost 3, with 20 bases in between. The chain's CDR3 is CASSRLGPGLRTDTQYF. DNA for the CDR3: TGCGCCAGCAGCCGATTAGGGCCGGGACTCCGGACAGATACGCAGTATTTT.

This clone was detected only once. CDR3 nucleotides: TGTGCCAGCAGTTTAGAGGGGAGGGGTCATCAGCCCCAGCATTTT. This sequence encodes CASSLEGRGHQPQHF. The chain has TRBV28 and TRBJ1-5; D is possibly TRBD1 (5 bases). CDR3 length: 15 amino acids. With 2 bases removed from V and 5 bases from J, the gap between germline ends came to 13 bases. The V gene's germline CDR1 is MDHEN and CDR2 SYDVKM. Combining the CDR3 with reference TRBV28 and TRBJ1-5 gives the whole variable domain DVKVTQSSRYLVKRTGEKVFLECVQDMDHENMFWYRQDPGLGLRLIYFSYDVKMKEKGDIPEGYSVSREKKERFSLILESASTNQTSMYLCASSLEGRGHQPQHFGDGTRLSIL.

The CDR3 spells CASSPLAGVAKNIQYF. The CDR3 nucleotides read TGTGCCAGCAGTCCCCTAGCGGGGGTAGCCAAAAACATTCAGTACTTC. This chain links TRBV6-6 with TRBJ2-4, with 10 bases matching TRBD2. After removal of 5 bases from V and 0 bases from J, the junction contained 4 bases not matched to a gene. Germline values: CDR1 MNHNY, CDR2 SVGAGI (reference sequence). This CDR3 region has 16 residues.

The chain carries TRBV2 and TRBJ2-7; 8 nucleotides agree with TRBD2. The ends lost 5 bases at V and 0 bases at J; junction bases unmatched: 24. The CDR3 has 21 amino acids. The V gene's germline CDR1 is SNHLY and CDR2 FYNNEI. Written as DNA, the CDR3 is TGTGCCAGCAGTCCGTATGACGGGGGGGTATTACAAGGGCTTATCTCCTACGAGCAGTACTTC. Translating it yields CASSPYDGGVLQGLISYEQYF.

Note on this clone: The same CDR3 also results from other DNA sequences found in this sample. The DNA of the CDR3 is TGTGCCAGCAGTTACTCGAACAGGGTCAACACTGAAGCTTTCTTT. Translated: CASSYSNRVNTEAFF. The V call is TRBV6-5, the J call TRBJ1-1; D may be TRBD1 (6 bases). V was cut by 0 bases and J by 2 bases, with 10 bases left in between. Germline V CDR1 and CDR2: MNHEY, SVGAGI. The CDR3 is made up of 15 amino acids.

The genes are TRBV6-5 and TRBJ1-2; D is unresolved. The germline CDR1 and CDR2 sequences are MNHEY and SVGAGI. V lost 2 bases to trimming and J lost 8 bases, with 18 bases between them. The CDR3 is made up of 15 amino acids. The CDR3 reads CASSYKEVGGSGYTF. For the CDR3, the DNA is TGTGCCAGCAGTTACAAAGAGGTGGGAGGATCGGGCTACACCTTC.

The V gene is TRBV19, the J gene TRBJ2-3, with D possibly being TRBD2 (8 bases). CDR3 size: 14 residues. Trimming took 10 bases from V and 3 from J, leaving 17 bases between them. Germline V gene data show CDR1 as LNHDA and CDR2 as SQIVND (reference sequence). This chain's CDR3 is CATRTGGRTDTQYF. CDR3 nucleotides: TGTGCCACCCGGACAGGCGGGAGGACAGATACGCAGTATTTT.

The chain couples TRBV5-1 to TRBJ2-3; TRBD1 might be the D (5 bases). The V and J ends lost 5 bases and 2 bases respectively, with 15 bases between them. The CDR3 runs 15 residues. Germline loops: CDR1 SGHRS, CDR2 YFSETQ. The CDR3 sequence is CASRTVGGATDTQYF. CDR3 sequence (DNA): TGCGCCAGCAGGACCGTCGGTGGGGCCACAGATACGCAGTATTTT.

This clone has only a few counts. The CDR3 bases are TGTGCCAGCAGCTCACAGGGGCGGAATTCACCCCTCCACTTT. Its translation is CASSSQGRNSPLHF. The J gene is TRBJ1-6, the V gene TRBV7-2; 7 bases match TRBD1. Germline assignment: CDR1 SGHTA and CDR2 FQGNSA. The CDR3 consists of 14 residues. Losses at the gene ends were 4 bases for V and 7 bases for J; bases not matched to a gene: 4.

J is TRBJ1-1 and V is TRBV2; D gene ambiguous. V lost 6 bases and J 2 bases, leaving 10 bases between the germline ends. From germline, CDR1 is SNHLY and CDR2 FYNNEI. The CDR3 spans 13 residues. CDR3 DNA: TGTGCCAGCAGCCGAGAGGGTAACACTGAAGCTTTCTTT. As protein: CASSREGNTEAFF.

The chain carries TRBV4-1 and TRBJ2-5; D may be TRBD1 (5 bases). Germline lookup yields CDR1 MGHRA and CDR2 YSYEKL. The germline V and J ends were trimmed by 1 base and 5 bases, with 20 bases remaining between them. The CDR3 loop spans 17 amino acids. CDR3 coding DNA: TGCGCCAGCAGCCAAGGCTTTGGGGCAGCCTCCTGGGAGACCCAGTACTTC. Its protein product is CASSQGFGAASWETQYF.

This clone turned up a few times. The same CDR3 can be traced to other DNA sequences in this sample. The chain's CDR3 is CASSPDRNYGYTF. The CDR3 region has the DNA TGCGCCAGCAGCCCGGACAGGAACTATGGCTACACCTTC. This chain links TRBV5-1 with TRBJ1-2; the match to TRBD1 covers 7 bases. V gave up 4 bases and J gave up 2 bases; unmatched junction bases: 2. CDR1 is SGHRS, CDR2 YFSETQ, per germline. The length of the CDR3 is 13 residues.

This clone was seen once. Within the sample, other DNA sequences also encode this same CDR3. This chain uses TRBV11-2 with TRBJ2-1; D perhaps matches TRBD2 (5 bases). CDR3 length equals 14 residues. The germline V and J ends were trimmed by 1 base and 3 bases, with 7 bases remaining between them. Germline V gives CDR1 SGHAT, CDR2 FQNNGV. CDR3 region: CASSLAGSYNEQFF. CDR3 nucleotide sequence: TGTGCCAGCAGCTTAGCGGGGAGCTACAATGAGCAGTTCTTC. The full variable domain, rest sourced from reference TRBV11-2 and TRBJ2-1, is EAGVAQSPRYKIIEKRQSVAFWCNPISGHATLYWYQQILGQGPKLLIQFQNNGVVDDSQLPKDRFSAERLKGVDSTLKIQPAKLEDSAVYLCASSLAGSYNEQFFGPGTRLTVL.

Comments on this clone: At the DNA level, this CDR3 is encoded by other sequences in the same sample as well. The rearrangement uses TRBV9 and TRBJ2-7; 10 bases align to TRBD1. The trim removed 3 bases at V and 7 bases at J, leaving 10 bases unmatched. Germline V gene data show CDR1 as SGDLS and CDR2 as YYNGEE. This CDR3 is built from 15 residues. DNA of the CDR3: TGTGCCAGCAGCGCCCCGGGACAGGGGAAAGAGGAGCAGTACTTC. As protein: CASSAPGQGKEEQYF.

This chain uses TRBV19 with TRBJ2-5; D possibly corresponds to TRBD2 (6 bases). From germline, CDR1 is LNHDA and CDR2 SQIVND (reference sequence). This CDR3 has 16 residues. With 10 bases removed from V and 4 bases from J, the gap between germline ends came to 25 bases. CDR3 amino acids: CATTQGLPPEGETQYF. For the CDR3, the DNA is TGTGCCACCACCCAGGGACTGCCGCCGGAGGGAGAGACCCAGTACTTC.

The V gene is TRBV7-2, the J gene TRBJ1-3; perhaps TRBD1 as D (6 bases). The length of the CDR3 is 15 residues. V gave up 1 base and J gave up 4 bases, with 11 bases separating them. The germline gives CDR1 SGHTA, CDR2 FQGNSA. The CDR3 region is CASSLGVGQGNTIYF. In DNA form, the CDR3 reads TGTGCCAGCAGCTTAGGGGTAGGACAGGGAAACACCATATATTTT.

This chain joins TRBV6-5 and TRBJ1-2; TRBD1 aligns across 10 bases. This CDR3 region has 15 residues. CDR1 is MNHEY, CDR2 SVGAGI, per germline. Trimming cost V 4 bases and J 7 bases; bases outside gene matches: 9. Here the CDR3 DNA reads TGTGCCAGCAGTTCGCTAAGACAGGGGGCAGGTGGCTACACCTTC. Translated: CASSSLRQGAGGYTF.

This chain connects TRBV4-1 to TRBJ2-2, with 10 bases aligning to TRBD1. Trimming took 4 bases from V and 7 from J; bases not matched to a gene: 6. This CDR3 contains 15 residues. The germline V gene has CDR1 MGHRA and CDR2 YSYEKL. The CDR3 protein is CASSPRQGAGGELFF. The CDR3 DNA reads TGCGCCAGCAGCCCCAGACAGGGGGCGGGCGGGGAGCTGTTTTTT.

The rearrangement uses TRBV7-8 and TRBJ1-2; TRBD1 aligns across 10 bases. This CDR3 comprises 16 residues. Losses at the gene ends were 2 bases for V and 4 bases for J; bases not matched to a gene: 7. The germline gives CDR1 SGHVS, CDR2 FQNEAQ. DNA for the CDR3: TGTGCCAGCAGCTTAACCCGACAGGGGGCTGTCTATGGCTACACCTTC. Its protein is CASSLTRQGAVYGYTF. The whole variable domain, filled in from reference TRBV7-8 and TRBJ1-2, reads GAGVSQSPRYKVAKRGQDVALRCDPISGHVSLFWYQQALGQGPEFLTYFQNEAQLDKSGLPSDRFFAERPEGSVSTLKIQRTQQEDSAVYLCASSLTRQGAVYGYTFGSGTRLTVV.

The chain recombines TRBV7-2 with TRBJ2-5, with 8 bases fitting TRBD1. This CDR3 region has 15 residues. Germline assignment: CDR1 SGHTA and CDR2 FQGNSA. The ends lost 6 bases at V and 1 base at J; junction bases unmatched: 7. The CDR3 DNA follows: TGTGCCAGCAGGATCGGACAGGGCCCCCAAGAGACCCAGTACTTC. This translates into CASRIGQGPQETQYF.

V is TRBV27 and J is TRBJ2-3, with TRBD2 identical over 11 bases. CDR3 length equals 17 residues. V lost 0 bases and J lost 7; bases outside the gene matches: 9. The germline V gene encodes CDR1 MNHEY and CDR2 SMNVEV (reference sequence). The CDR3: CASSLSGSGRASNTQYF. The CDR3 bases are TGTGCCAGCAGTTTATCTGGTAGCGGGAGGGCCTCGAATACGCAGTATTTT.

There are a few counts of this clone. The CDR3 is CAGYRALGAFF. CDR3 bases: TGTGCCGGCTACAGGGCCTTGGGGGCTTTCTTT. This rearrangement joins TRBV30 to TRBJ1-1; weak D call: TRBD1 (6 bases). Trimming cost V 8 bases and J 11 bases, with 18 bases left between them. The germline V gene has CDR1 GTSNPN and CDR2 SVGIG (reference sequence). CDR3 length equals 11 residues.

CDR3 amino acids: CASSLEGELNTIYF. The CDR3 DNA reads TGTGCCAGCAGCTTGGAAGGGGAACTAAACACCATATATTTT. V and J are TRBV5-6 and TRBJ1-3; D may be TRBD1 (5 bases). In germline, CDR1 is SGHDT, CDR2 YYEEEE. This CDR3 has 14 amino acids. V lost 0 bases and J lost 6, with 10 bases in between. The variable domain in full, with the rest retrieved from reference TRBV5-6 and TRBJ1-3, is DAGVTQSPTHLIKTRGQQVTLRCSPKSGHDTVSWYQQALGQGPQFIFQYYEEEERQRGNFPDRFSGHQFPNYSSELNVNALLLGDSALYLCASSLEGELNTIYFGEGSWLTVV.

This clone was detected a few times. The chain has TRBV15 and TRBJ2-2; 8 bases agree with TRBD2. The CDR3 is 17 amino acids. V lost 1 base, J lost 5 bases, and 9 bases stayed unmatched. Germline CDR1 reads LNHNV; CDR2 reads YYDKDF (reference sequence). CDR3 DNA: TGTGCCACCAGCAGAGGCCGCGGGGGGCCCGAGACCGGGGAGCTGTTTTTT. Protein sequence: CATSRGRGGPETGELFF.

This clone was detected a few times. Sequence at one end of the junction differs from germline and may be a read error. The rearrangement uses TRBV7-3 and TRBJ2-3; 9 nucleotides line up with TRBD2. The CDR3 has 19 amino acids. Germline CDR1 is SGHTA and CDR2 is FQGTGA. CDR3 DNA sequence: TGTTCCAGCAGCTTAAAGCCCTCCGGACTAGCGAGCGGGGGTAGGACGCAGTATTTT. Residues: CSSSLKPSGLASGGRTQYF. The complete variable domain, with remaining parts taken from reference TRBV7-3 and TRBJ2-3, reads GAGVSQTPSNKVTEKGKYVELRCDPISGHTALYWYRQSLGQGPEFLIYFQGTGAADDSGLPNDRFFAVRPEGSVSTLKIQRTERGDSAVYLCSSSLKPSGLASGGRTQYFGPGTRLTVL.